This passage covers 21 T cell receptor beta chains from one sample sequenced in a study of blood T cell repertoires in COVID-19. TCRdb keeps only in-frame clones here, not all; method: immunoSEQ multiplex PCR. The sample contains approximately 400,000 clones, about nine tenths of which appear only once. Sequencing was done on a sample of peripheral blood. All receptors derive from a woman between 45 and 65 years old with COVID-19, enrolled during active disease.

V is TRBV18 and J is TRBJ2-2; D gene unclear. V lost 1 base and J 0 bases, leaving 6 bases between the germline ends. CDR1 KGHSH and CDR2 LQKENI come from the germline V gene. CDR3 length equals 15 residues. The CDR3 bases are TGTGCCAGCTCACCACAGCTTGCGAACACCGGGGAGCTGTTTTTT. Protein sequence: CASSPQLANTGELFF.

The chain combines TRBV5-3 with TRBJ1-1; 8 bases align to TRBD1. TRBV5-3 is an ORF, with its function uncertain. J gave up 5 bases and V 0 bases, and 18 bases lay outside the gene matches. The CDR3 is made up of 19 amino acids. The CDR3 coding sequence is TGTGCCAGAAGCTTGGCGACCCGGACAGGGTCGCACGGGAAGACTGAAGCTTTCTTT. It codes for CARSLATRTGSHGKTEAFF.

The chain uses TRBV20-1 and TRBJ1-1; D not resolved. This CDR3 spans 11 amino acids. V lost 5 bases, J lost 10 bases, and 14 bases lay in between. Germline CDR1 is DFQATT and CDR2 is SNEGSKA (reference sequence). This CDR3 reads CSADMKSGAFF. The CDR3 DNA sequence: TGCAGTGCTGACATGAAGTCTGGAGCTTTCTTT.

The chain uses TRBV5-1 and TRBJ2-2; D is unclear. Germline loops: CDR1 SGHRS, CDR2 YFSETQ. This CDR3 is 15 amino acids long. V was shortened by 0 bases and J by 4 bases, with 10 bases between the two germline ends. This CDR3 is CASSLASRSTGELFF. The CDR3 DNA is TGCGCCAGCAGCTTGGCCTCGCGAAGCACCGGGGAGCTGTTTTTT.

The rearrangement uses TRBV5-1 and TRBJ1-1; 7 bases are shared with TRBD1. Germline assignment: CDR1 SGHRS and CDR2 YFSETQ. This CDR3 has 16 amino acids. Losses at the gene ends were 3 bases for V and 0 bases for J; bases not matched to a gene: 8. The CDR3 DNA follows: TGCGCCAGCAGCTGGACCGGGACAGCCATGAACACTGAAGCTTTCTTT. This gives the protein CASSWTGTAMNTEAFF.

This chain joins TRBV6-5 and TRBJ1-5; 7 bases align to TRBD1. The J segment lost 5 bases and the V segment lost 4 bases, leaving 8 bases of the junction unmatched. This CDR3 has 15 amino acids. The V gene's germline CDR1 is MNHEY and CDR2 SVGAGI. CDR3 loop: CASSSTGVDDQPQHF. DNA of the CDR3: TGTGCCAGCAGTTCCACAGGGGTCGATGATCAGCCCCAGCATTTT.

The V gene is TRBV30, the J gene TRBJ1-5; no reliable D call. The CDR3 is 16 residues long. Germline V gives CDR1 GTSNPN, CDR2 SVGIG (reference sequence). Between the trimmed V and J ends, which lost 3 bases and 0 bases, there was a span of 15 bases. In nucleotides, the CDR3 is TGTGCCTGGAGCGCCTTCGGTGAGGGTAGCAATCAGCCCCAGCATTTT. It specifies CAWSAFGEGSNQPQHF.

This clone was seen a handful of times. The chain joins TRBV28 to TRBJ2-5, with a possible D match to TRBD1 (5 bases). The CDR3 consists of 14 residues. Trimming stripped 2 bases from V and 1 base from J, with 8 bases between. The V gene's germline CDR1 is MDHEN and CDR2 SYDVKM. CDR3 amino acids: CASSLITGQETQYF. In DNA, the CDR3 is TGTGCCAGCAGTTTAATCACAGGCCAAGAGACCCAGTACTTC.

J is TRBJ1-1 and V is TRBV19, with TRBD1 matching 7 bases. This CDR3 comprises 13 residues. With V trimmed by 7 bases and J by 1 base, 3 bases remained unmatched. Germline lookup yields CDR1 LNHDA and CDR2 SQIVND (reference sequence). DNA of the CDR3: TGTGCCAGTATTACAGGGGCGAACACTGAAGCTTTCTTT. This codes for CASITGANTEAFF.

This clone has just one count. The chain joins TRBV10-3 to TRBJ2-3, with 9 bases fitting TRBD1. The CDR3 covers 12 residues. CDR1 is ENHRY and CDR2 is SYGVKD in the germline V gene. V lost 10 bases, J lost 4 bases, and 3 bases stayed unmatched. The CDR3 nucleotides read TGTGCCACACAGGGGGCCGCAGATACGCAGTATTTT. Protein product: CATQGAADTQYF.

The gene calls are TRBV6-6 and TRBJ2-3; the D gene is possibly TRBD1 (5 bases). CDR1 is MNHNY and CDR2 is SVGAGI in the germline V gene (reference sequence). The CDR3 has 15 residues. V was trimmed by 7 bases and J by 0 bases, leaving 14 bases between them. The CDR3 DNA reads TGTGCCAGCACTCCCCGGCCAGGGAGCACAGATACGCAGTATTTT. This encodes CASTPRPGSTDTQYF.

The chain links TRBV2 to TRBJ2-7; the D is unclear. V gave up 7 bases and J gave up 2 bases, with 9 bases separating them. The germline gives CDR1 SNHLY, CDR2 FYNNEI. CDR3 size: 12 residues. CDR3 sequence: CASNSVPYEQYF. The CDR3 region has the DNA TGTGCCAGCAACTCCGTTCCCTACGAGCAGTACTTC.

This clone occurred a few times. V and J are TRBV30 and TRBJ1-1, with TRBD1 matching 7 bases. V dropped 1 base and J dropped 3; count of bases not matched to a gene: 5. The germline CDR1 and CDR2 sequences are GTSNPN and SVGIG (reference sequence). This CDR3 spans 14 amino acids. As DNA, the CDR3 is TGTGCCTGGAGTGACCTAGGGGGCTACACTGAAGCTTTCTTT. As protein: CAWSDLGGYTEAFF.

Points on this clone: The sample holds other DNA sequences that translate to the same CDR3. The CDR3 is CASSSLAGSYNEQFF. The CDR3 DNA is TGTGCCAGCAGCTCACTAGCGGGGTCCTACAATGAGCAGTTCTTC. This sequence joins TRBV7-2 and TRBJ2-1, with 10 positions matching TRBD2. J gave up 1 base and V 4 bases, and 1 base lay outside the gene matches. The V gene's germline CDR1 is SGHTA and CDR2 FQGNSA. CDR3 length: 15 amino acids.

This clone was found a few times. V and J are TRBV2 and TRBJ2-7; possible D gene TRBD2, 6 bases. V was clipped by 10 bases and J by 5 bases, with 21 bases between them. The CDR3 consists of 14 residues. CDR1 and CDR2 from the germline V gene are SNHLY and FYNNEI. The CDR3 here is CANPRSQGGNEQYF. In DNA form, the CDR3 reads TGTGCCAACCCCCGGAGCCAGGGAGGCAACGAGCAGTACTTC. Full variable domain (remainder filled in from reference TRBV2 and TRBJ2-7): EPEVTQTPSHQVTQMGQEVILRCVPISNHLYFYWYRQILGQKVEFLVSFYNNEISEKSEIFDDQFSVERPDGSNFTLKIRSTKLEDSAMYFCANPRSQGGNEQYFGPGTRLTVT.

The rearrangement links TRBV27 to TRBJ2-1, with a possible D match to TRBD2 (6 bases). V gave up 7 bases and J gave up 4 bases, with 11 bases separating them. CDR3 length equals 13 residues. Germline V gene sequence: CDR1 MNHEY, CDR2 SMNVEV (reference sequence). The CDR3 sequence is CASNAGTYNEQFF. CDR3 coding DNA: TGTGCCAGCAACGCAGGGACTTACAATGAGCAGTTCTTC.

This rearrangement joins TRBV7-2 to TRBJ1-4; TRBD1 matches at 9 bases. Germline trimming cut 3 bases from V and 5 bases from J; bases unmatched to any gene: 4. The germline V gene encodes CDR1 SGHTA and CDR2 FQGNSA. There are 15 residues in the CDR3. CDR3 sequence: CASSFSGTGNEKLFF. CDR3 DNA: TGTGCCAGCAGCTTTTCCGGGACAGGGAATGAAAAACTGTTTTTT.

The V and J genes are TRBV7-2 and TRBJ1-2; D uncertain. Germline values: CDR1 SGHTA, CDR2 FQGNSA. Trimming pared 5 bases from V and 8 bases from J, leaving 18 bases between. This CDR3 has 14 residues. Written as DNA, the CDR3 is TGTGCCAGCAGCCCCCGTGAGGGTTCGTGGGGCTACACCTTC. Protein product: CASSPREGSWGYTF.

The V call is TRBV30, the J call TRBJ1-2; tentative D call: TRBD1 (5 bases). Germline V gives CDR1 GTSNPN, CDR2 SVGIG (reference sequence). The V gene lost 4 bases and the J gene lost 8 bases, with 17 bases spanning the gap. The CDR3 spans 13 residues. Written as DNA, the CDR3 is TGTGCCTGGAAGCGGGGGAGAAGAGAAGGCTACACCTTC. Protein product: CAWKRGRREGYTF.

V and J are TRBV19 and TRBJ1-5; D may be TRBD1 (6 bases). Germline CDR1 and CDR2: LNHDA and SQIVND (reference sequence). The CDR3 is 13 residues long. V was trimmed by 5 bases and J by 9 bases, leaving 14 bases between them. The CDR3 region has the DNA TGTGCCAGTAGTGTACAGGGAATTGGGCCCCAGCATTTT. It yields the protein CASSVQGIGPQHF. The variable domain in full, completed from reference TRBV19 and TRBJ1-5, reads DGGITQSPKYLFRKEGQNVTLSCEQNLNHDAMYWYRQDPGQGLRLIYYSQIVNDFQKGDIAEGYSVSREKKESFPLTVTSAQKNPTAFYLCASSVQGIGPQHFGDGTRLSIL.

The chain is built from TRBV12-5 and TRBJ2-7; D is uncertain. V was cut by 6 bases and J by 5 bases, with 8 bases left in between. The CDR3 is 11 amino acids. Germline CDR1 LGHNT, CDR2 FRNRAP. CDR3 nucleotide sequence: TGTGCTAGTGGCCCCCTCCACGAGCAGTACTTC. Its translation: CASGPLHEQYF.